What follows are 29 T cell receptor beta chains derived from one specimen sequenced in a study of PD-L1 blockade in urothelial cancer. Libraries were prepared by immunoSEQ multiplex PCR; TCRdb keeps only in-frame clonotypes and omits some of them. This sample has some 40,000 clones, with 82% found just once. Material: PBMCs, obtained around atezolizumab (anti-PD-L1) treatment. These receptors were collected from a man aged 55 to 70 with urothelial cancer.

This chain joins TRBV5-4 and TRBJ2-3; 9 bases are shared with TRBD2. Per germline, CDR1 SGHNT and CDR2 YYREEE (reference sequence). The CDR3 loop spans 17 amino acids. V shed 6 bases and J 4 bases; nucleotides not matched to a gene: 15. CDR3: CASTSLAGPTGADTQYF. DNA of the CDR3: TGTGCCAGCACCTCGCTAGCGGGGCCTACCGGGGCAGATACGCAGTATTTT. The variable domain in full, completed from reference TRBV5-4 and TRBJ2-3, reads ETGVTQSPTHLIKTRGQQVTLRCSSQSGHNTVSWYQQALGQGPQFIFQYYREEENGRGNFPPRFSGLQFPNYSSELNVNALELDDSALYLCASTSLAGPTGADTQYFGPGTRLTVL.

In its sample, this clone was seen once. The chain is built from TRBV5-1 and TRBJ2-7; D remains ambiguous. There are 12 residues in the CDR3. Germline CDR1 and CDR2: SGHRS and YFSETQ. Trimming pared 6 bases from V and 3 bases from J, leaving 10 bases between. This CDR3 is CASNHRNYEQYF. The CDR3 bases are TGCGCCAGCAACCACAGAAACTACGAGCAGTACTTC.

This clone showed up just a few times. The chain is built from TRBV27 and TRBJ2-7, with 7 bases that match TRBD1. This CDR3 contains 14 residues. Germline V gene lookup returns CDR1 MNHEY and CDR2 SMNVEV (reference sequence). V trimming: 6 bases; J trimming: 3 bases; junction bases outside the gene matches: 8. CDR3 bases: TGTGCCAGCAGGCGACAGGGATGGGACTACGAGCAGTACTTC. Amino acid sequence: CASRRQGWDYEQYF.

The rearrangement joins TRBV7-8 to TRBJ2-1; 8 bases agree with TRBD2. The CDR3 contains 15 residues. CDR1 SGHVS and CDR2 FQNEAQ come from the germline V gene. Trimming cost V 5 bases and J 5 bases; bases outside gene matches: 8. The DNA of the CDR3 is TGTGCCAGCAGCGGATACTCGGGGGGGAACAATGAGCAGTTCTTC. Residues: CASSGYSGGNNEQFF.

The CDR3 sequence is CASSRGQGPYEQYF. Written as DNA, the CDR3 is TGCGCCAGCAGCAGAGGACAGGGTCCCTACGAGCAGTACTTC. This chain connects TRBV5-1 to TRBJ2-7; 8 nucleotides line up with TRBD1. CDR1 is SGHRS, CDR2 YFSETQ, per germline. The J segment lost 2 bases and the V segment lost 4 bases, leaving 5 bases of the junction unmatched. The CDR3 runs 14 residues.

The table lists this clone with a count of one. The J gene is TRBJ1-1, the V gene TRBV19; 12 positions match TRBD1. The CDR3 consists of 18 residues. Germline lookup yields CDR1 LNHDA and CDR2 SQIVND (reference sequence). V was clipped by 1 base and J by 4 bases; unmatched bases: 10. DNA for the CDR3: TGTGCCAGTAGTATAGTTTCCGGGACAGGGGGCTTACGCACTGAAGCTTTCTTT. This translates into CASSIVSGTGGLRTEAFF.

The chain uses TRBV6-9 and TRBJ2-4, with 8 positions matching TRBD1. The junction had 6 bases not matched to a gene; V was cut back by 9 bases and J by 2 bases. CDR3 length equals 14 residues. The germline CDR1 and CDR2 sequences are MNHGY and SVAAGI. The CDR3 bases are TGTGCCAGATACCGACAGGGGCCCAAAAACATTCAGTACTTC. Translated: CARYRQGPKNIQYF.

This chain links TRBV6-5 with TRBJ2-7; maybe TRBD2 (5 bases). V lost 0 bases to trimming and J lost 2 bases, with 8 bases between them. Germline CDR1 is MNHEY and CDR2 is SVGAGI. The length of the CDR3 is 14 residues. The CDR3 DNA is TGTGCCAGCAGTTACTCGCGGGTGCCCTACGAGCAGTACTTC. It codes for CASSYSRVPYEQYF.

This chain uses TRBV18 with TRBJ1-2; 7 bases fit TRBD1. Trimming at V came to 3 bases and at J to 3 bases, leaving 7 bases not matched to a gene. The germline V gene encodes CDR1 KGHSH and CDR2 LQKENI. The CDR3 contains 15 residues. CDR3 bases: TGTGCCAGCTCACCCCTACAGGGGTTCGACTATGGCTACACCTTC. Translation gives CASSPLQGFDYGYTF. Combining the CDR3 with reference TRBV18 and TRBJ1-2 gives the whole variable domain NAGVMQNPRHLVRRRGQEARLRCSPMKGHSHVYWYRQLPEEGLKFMVYLQKENIIDESGMPKERFSAEFPKEGPSILRIQQVVRGDSAAYFCASSPLQGFDYGYTFGSGTRLTVV.

The chain recombines TRBV6-6 with TRBJ2-7; 8 bases map to TRBD2. This CDR3 is built from 14 residues. From germline, CDR1 is MNHNY and CDR2 SVGAGI (reference sequence). The V segment lost 6 bases and the J segment 0 bases; nucleotides outside the gene matches: 4. CDR3 amino acids: CASRQAGVSYEQYF. The DNA of the CDR3 is TGTGCCAGCAGGCAAGCGGGGGTCTCCTACGAGCAGTACTTC.

The V and J genes are TRBV5-1 and TRBJ2-1, with TRBD2 matching over 12 bases. The CDR3 runs to 17 residues. Germline lookup yields CDR1 SGHRS and CDR2 YFSETQ. The V segment lost 0 bases and the J segment 2 bases; nucleotides outside the gene matches: 3. The CDR3 DNA follows: TGCGCCAGCAGCTTGGCCGGACTAGCGGGAACCTACAATGAGCAGTTCTTC. Its translation is CASSLAGLAGTYNEQFF. The full variable domain, in which reference TRBV5-1 and TRBJ2-1 provide the parts outside the CDR3, is KAGVTQTPRYLIKTRGQQVTLSCSPISGHRSVSWYQQTPGQGLQFLFEYFSETQRNKGNFPGRFSGRQFSNSRSEMNVSTLELGDSALYLCASSLAGLAGTYNEQFFGPGTRLTVL.

The V gene is TRBV5-1, the J gene TRBJ2-3; TRBD2 matches 11 bases. The germline CDR1 and CDR2 sequences are SGHRS and YFSETQ. V was clipped by 6 bases and J by 4 bases; unmatched bases: 7. The CDR3 length is 15 residues. The CDR3 reads CASTSSGGPADTQYF. Written as DNA, the CDR3 is TGCGCCAGCACCTCTAGCGGGGGGCCGGCAGATACGCAGTATTTT.

The chain carries TRBV30 and TRBJ1-5; tentative D call: TRBD1 (6 bases). The CDR3 runs to 14 residues. Germline values: CDR1 GTSNPN, CDR2 SVGIG (reference sequence). Trimming removed 1 base at V and 7 bases at J, with 14 bases between. This CDR3 reads CAWSGPGDGQPQHF. The CDR3 DNA reads as TGTGCCTGGAGTGGCCCAGGGGACGGGCAGCCCCAGCATTTT. Together with reference TRBV30 and TRBJ1-5, the CDR3 gives the full variable domain: SQTIHQWPATLVQPVGSPLSLECTVEGTSNPNLYWYRQAAGRGLQLLFYSVGIGQISSEVPQNLSASRPQDRQFILSSKKLLLSDSGFYLCAWSGPGDGQPQHFGDGTRLSIL.

J is TRBJ1-5 and V is TRBV30, with D perhaps TRBD1 (5 bases). Germline CDR1 is GTSNPN and CDR2 is SVGIG (reference sequence). Trimming cost V 3 bases and J 8 bases, with 20 bases left between them. The CDR3 has 15 residues. CDR3 coding DNA: TGTGCCTGGAGCCGACGCCAGGGACCGGGGGAGCCCCAGCATTTT. The encoded protein is CAWSRRQGPGEPQHF.

In its sample, this clone was seen once. The chain recombines TRBV5-6 with TRBJ1-2, with D unclear. Germline V CDR1 and CDR2: SGHDT, YYEEEE. CDR3 length: 14 amino acids. Trimming cost V 4 bases and J 7 bases, with 17 bases left between them. CDR3 region: CASSLPSGDGGYTF. CDR3 bases: TGTGCCAGCAGCCTACCTTCGGGTGATGGTGGCTACACCTTC.

This clone was picked up a small number of times. The V gene is TRBV19, the J gene TRBJ1-2, with D hard to call. This CDR3 spans 13 amino acids. V lost 5 bases and J lost 2, with 9 bases in between. Germline CDR1 is LNHDA and CDR2 is SQIVND (reference sequence). The CDR3 region has the DNA TGTGCCAGTAGTGGGCCTACAAACTATGGCTACACCTTC. Translated, it gives CASSGPTNYGYTF. The full variable domain, its missing parts supplied by reference TRBV19 and TRBJ1-2, is DGGITQSPKYLFRKEGQNVTLSCEQNLNHDAMYWYRQDPGQGLRLIYYSQIVNDFQKGDIAEGYSVSREKKESFPLTVTSAQKNPTAFYLCASSGPTNYGYTFGSGTRLTVV.

The chain is built from TRBV18 and TRBJ1-1; unclear D gene. Per germline, CDR1 KGHSH and CDR2 LQKENI. The CDR3 length is 14 residues. V lost 4 bases and J 0 bases, leaving 9 bases between the germline ends. The CDR3 DNA reads TGTGCCAGCTCACTGGCGGGATTGAACACTGAAGCTTTCTTT. Protein: CASSLAGLNTEAFF.

Written as DNA, the CDR3 is TGTGCCAGTAGATCGGCCCCCGGGACAGCCTACGAGCAGTACTTC. Translation: CASRSAPGTAYEQYF. J is TRBJ2-7 and V is TRBV19; 7 nucleotides line up with TRBD1. J gave up 2 bases and V 6 bases, and 10 bases lay outside the gene matches. The CDR3 consists of 15 residues. Germline loops: CDR1 LNHDA, CDR2 SQIVND (reference sequence).

For the CDR3, the DNA is TGTGCCAGCAGCCCACCTGGGGACAGGGAGACCCAGTACTTC. Translated: CASSPPGDRETQYF. The chain has TRBV28 and TRBJ2-5, with 8 bases lining up with TRBD1. Germline V CDR1 and CDR2: MDHEN, SYDVKM. The CDR3 runs 14 residues. J was trimmed by 5 bases and V by 6 bases; bases with no gene match: 8.

The chain joins TRBV6-1 to TRBJ1-4; 7 bases agree with TRBD1. The CDR3 is 15 amino acids. Germline CDR1 and CDR2: MNHNS and SASEGT. V lost 6 bases and J lost 6; bases outside the gene matches: 10. The CDR3 bases are TGTGCCAGCAGCCGAAACAGGGGTGGGGATGAAAAACTGTTTTTT. Protein: CASSRNRGGDEKLFF.

In its sample, this clone was seen a few times. J is TRBJ2-5 and V is TRBV5-1, with 9 positions matching TRBD2. Trimming cost V 0 bases and J 0 bases; bases outside gene matches: 6. Germline V CDR1 and CDR2: SGHRS, YFSETQ. There are 17 residues in the CDR3. In DNA form, the CDR3 reads TGCGCCAGCAGCTTGGCCCCTAGCGGGATTAACCAAGAGACCCAGTACTTC. Residues: CASSLAPSGINQETQYF.

This clone has a single count. The chain links TRBV19 to TRBJ1-5; 11 bases line up with TRBD1. CDR1 and CDR2 (germline): LNHDA, SQIVND (reference sequence). Trimming at V came to 2 bases and at J to 10 bases, leaving 7 bases not matched to a gene. The CDR3 spans 15 residues. This CDR3 is CASSILPGTGGPQHF. The CDR3 nucleotides are TGTGCCAGTAGTATACTCCCCGGGACAGGGGGACCCCAGCATTTT.

This sequence joins TRBV5-1 and TRBJ2-7; the match to TRBD2 covers 11 bases. The trim removed 2 bases at V and 6 bases at J, leaving 7 bases unmatched. The CDR3 has 15 residues. Germline V gives CDR1 SGHRS, CDR2 YFSETQ. DNA of the CDR3: TGCGCCAGCAGCTTTGGTAGCGGGGGGGCCGGCGAGCAGTACTTC. It yields the protein CASSFGSGGAGEQYF.

V is TRBV2 and J is TRBJ1-4, with 7 bases fitting TRBD1. CDR1 is SNHLY, CDR2 FYNNEI, per germline. V lost 4 bases and J lost 4; bases outside the gene matches: 3. The CDR3 is 14 amino acids. Here the CDR3 DNA reads TGTGCCAGCAGTGTACAGGGGTTTAATGAAAAACTGTTTTTT. Encoded protein: CASSVQGFNEKLFF. The complete variable domain, with remaining parts taken from reference TRBV2 and TRBJ1-4, reads EPEVTQTPSHQVTQMGQEVILRCVPISNHLYFYWYRQILGQKVEFLVSFYNNEISEKSEIFDDQFSVERPDGSNFTLKIRSTKLEDSAMYFCASSVQGFNEKLFFGSGTQLSVL.

The J gene is TRBJ1-1, the V gene TRBV5-4, with D possibly being TRBD1 (5 bases). Germline loops: CDR1 SGHNT, CDR2 YYREEE (reference sequence). The V end was cut by 0 bases, the J end by 6 bases, with 12 bases between. The CDR3 totals 14 residues. CDR3 bases: TGTGCCAGCAGCTTGGAGCAGGGATCCGCTGAAGCTTTCTTT. Translated, it gives CASSLEQGSAEAFF.

The chain links TRBV5-1 to TRBJ1-4, with D perhaps matching TRBD1 (5 bases). Between the trimmed V and J ends, which lost 2 bases and 7 bases, there was a span of 15 bases. The CDR3 sequence is 15 residues long. Per germline, CDR1 SGHRS and CDR2 YFSETQ. The CDR3 region is CASSFGGRGGEKLFF. In nucleotides, the CDR3 is TGCGCCAGCAGCTTTGGCGGGAGGGGAGGTGAAAAACTGTTTTTT.

This sequence joins TRBV6-5 and TRBJ1-3; D gene unclear. V dropped 3 bases and J dropped 2 bases, with 11 bases sitting between them. Per the germline V gene, CDR1 is MNHEY and CDR2 is SVGAGI. This CDR3 region has 15 residues. The CDR3 region is CASSYRSGTGNTIYF. CDR3 coding DNA: TGTGCCAGCAGTTATAGGTCAGGAACTGGAAACACCATATATTTT.

The V gene is TRBV30, the J gene TRBJ2-4, with TRBD1 matching over 7 bases. The V and J ends lost 5 bases and 2 bases, in that order; junction bases with no gene match: 15. The CDR3 consists of 17 residues. The germline CDR1 and CDR2 sequences are GTSNPN and SVGIG (reference sequence). CDR3 sequence (DNA): TGTGCCTGGGTGCCCCTTGACAGGGTAGGGACCAAAAACATTCAGTACTTC. Its protein is CAWVPLDRVGTKNIQYF.

The V and J genes are TRBV5-1 and TRBJ1-5; a possible D gene is TRBD1 (5 bases). The CDR3 has 15 amino acids. Germline V gives CDR1 SGHRS, CDR2 YFSETQ. Trimming took off 3 bases at V and 8 bases at J, with 18 bases between the two ends. The CDR3 reads CASSSGGGTVEPQHF. CDR3 coding DNA: TGCGCCAGCAGCTCGGGGGGGGGAACTGTGGAGCCCCAGCATTTT.